The source of this T cell receptor beta chain is a study of cytomegalovirus exposure and HLA in healthy donors. Study-wide context: Among the 370 or so donors who were genotyped, 81% fell in the genetic ancestry cluster that is associated with self-reported Caucasian donors.

The study ran its PCR with 60 Vbeta and 13 Jbeta primers. Only in-frame clones appear in the TCRdb table, and some are missing; sequencing was by immunoSEQ multiplex PCR. The sample includes roughly 87,000 clones, about 77% of them seen just once. A single count supports this clone. Its antigen is not known. Germline-derived CDR1 and CDR2 are MNHEY and SVGAGI. The CDR3 sequence is 13 residues long. The V and J ends lost 5 bases and 4 bases, in that order; junction bases with no gene match: 1. Study conclusions and caveats: Sequencing likely produced, as an artifact, a cluster of highly shared sequence variants. Later analysis associated a missense DCLRE1C variant with TCR beta V- and J-gene trimming.

This receptor was identified in a man aged 60 to 75 in good health and CMV-seronegative. This chain uses TRBV6-5 with TRBJ2-2; 7 nucleotides align to TRBD2. The sequenced sample consisted of PBMCs. Here the CDR3 DNA reads TGTGCCAGCAGTCCTAGCGGCACCGGGGAGCTGTTTTTT. As protein: CASSPSGTGELFF.